These 22 T cell receptor beta chains originate from one sample sequenced in a study of CXCR3-negative and CXCR3-positive naive CD8 T cells. Study-wide results and limits: Naive cells with CXCR3 showed TRB CDR3s that were more hydrophobic than those in CXCR3-negative naive cells.

No antigen is known for these receptors. The study made its TRB cDNA libraries by 5' RACE, adding UMI labels. TCRdb reworked the 5' RACE reads into one entry per CDR3 protein, no DNA. The sample table includes approximately 65,000 distinct CDR3 sequences. Sequenced sample: naive CXCR3+ CD8+ T cells from blood. Subset indicated: CD45RO-CCR7+CD27+CD95- naive CD8+ T cells expressing CXCR3 (TNR3+). All receptors derive from a human donor in good health. Some clones in this sample may be carry-over from other donors' samples.

The rearrangement links TRBV28 to TRBJ1-1. Germline CDR1 reads MDHEN; CDR2 reads SYDVKM. The CDR3 covers 12 residues. This CDR3 is CASSYRTNEAFF.

The rearrangement links TRBV12-3 or TRBV12-4 to TRBJ1-1. The CDR3 loop spans 12 amino acids. The CDR3 loop reads CASAQPNTEAFF.

The chain couples TRBV29-1 to TRBJ2-3. Germline values: CDR1 SQVTM, CDR2 ANQGSEA. The CDR3 has 14 residues. This CDR3 reads CSVEGTGFTDTQYF.

CDR3 loop: CASSQDPRQEPPWAQYF. The chain combines TRBV14 with TRBJ2-5; as DNA is missing, the TRBD1 call by TCRdb cannot be tested. This CDR3 is built from 17 residues. The germline CDR1 and CDR2 sequences are SGHDN and FVKESK.

The chain has TRBV7-6 and TRBJ2-1; with no DNA, the TCRdb D assignment of TRBD2 cannot be verified. The length of the CDR3 is 13 residues. Per the germline V gene, CDR1 is SGHVS and CDR2 is FNYEAQ. This CDR3 is CASSARRLLEQFF.

The rearrangement joins TRBV5-1 to TRBJ2-1; TCRdb lists TRBD2, though no DNA is available to test this call. There are 16 residues in the CDR3. In germline, CDR1 is SGHRS, CDR2 YFSETQ. The CDR3 sequence: CASSFLAGGPNNEQFF.

V is TRBV7-8 and J is TRBJ2-4; TCRdb lists TRBD1, though no DNA is available to test this call. Germline CDR1 reads SGHVS; CDR2 reads FQNEAQ. The CDR3 is made up of 15 amino acids. The CDR3 here is CASSASGTEKNIQYF.

V and J are TRBV4-2 and TRBJ2-1; TCRdb outputs TRBD2, but without DNA this stays unchecked. The CDR3 totals 17 residues. Germline V gives CDR1 LGHNA, CDR2 YNFKEQ. CDR3 amino acids: CASSRGAGQSSYNEQFF.

The chain couples TRBV13 to TRBJ2-6. The germline V gene encodes CDR1 PRHDT and CDR2 FYEKMQ (reference sequence). CDR3 length: 16 residues. The CDR3 sequence: CASSPLGSSGANVLTF.

The chain links TRBV30 to TRBJ2-1; TCRdb calls TRBD1, which cannot be checked without DNA. Germline V gene lookup returns CDR1 GTSNPN and CDR2 SVGIG (reference sequence). This CDR3 contains 14 residues. CDR3 region: CAWGDGTSYNEQFF.

The chain combines TRBV27 with TRBJ2-7. The CDR3 is 11 amino acids. The germline V gene encodes CDR1 MNHEY and CDR2 SMNVEV (reference sequence). CDR3 protein: CASSSPNEQYF.

This sequence joins TRBV29-1 and TRBJ2-1. The CDR3 is 15 residues long. Looked up from germline, CDR1 is SQVTM and CDR2 is ANQGSEA. This CDR3 is CSVDLQLSSYNEQFF.

The rearrangement joins TRBV9 to TRBJ2-1; with no DNA, the TCRdb D assignment of TRBD1 cannot be verified. The germline V gene encodes CDR1 SGDLS and CDR2 YYNGEE. CDR3 length: 14 residues. The CDR3 region is CASSMGPQGNEQFF.

The CDR3 protein is CASSPPGNTEAFF. The rearrangement links TRBV18 to TRBJ1-1. CDR1 is KGHSH, CDR2 LQKENI, per germline. This CDR3 spans 13 amino acids.

CDR3 sequence: CASSPAGSPYGYTF. The chain employs TRBV7-2 and TRBJ1-2. CDR3 length equals 14 residues. CDR1 is SGHTA, CDR2 FQGNSA, per germline.

The CDR3 region is CSVQGLMAQETQYF. The chain joins TRBV29-1 to TRBJ2-5; TCRdb returns TRBD1, unconfirmable since there is no DNA. The CDR3 is made up of 14 amino acids. Germline V gene lookup returns CDR1 SQVTM and CDR2 ANQGSEA.

Here the CDR3 reads CASTQSSGPNTGELFF. The chain couples TRBV11-2 to TRBJ2-2; TCRdb proposes TRBD1, but this gene call is untestable without DNA. Germline V gene data show CDR1 as SGHAT and CDR2 as FQNNGV. This CDR3 comprises 16 residues.

The V call is TRBV4-3, the J call TRBJ2-7; TCRdb lists TRBD1, though no DNA is available to test this call. This CDR3 comprises 17 residues. Per the germline V gene, CDR1 is LGHNA and CDR2 is YSLEER. The CDR3 loop reads CASSQDFRGASSYEQYF.

This rearrangement joins TRBV7-9 to TRBJ2-7. CDR1 and CDR2 from the germline V gene are SEHNR and FQNEAQ (reference sequence). The CDR3 sequence is 11 residues long. CDR3 sequence reads: CASSQINEQYF.

V is TRBV6-5 and J is TRBJ2-1; absent DNA, TCRdb's TRBD1 call cannot be checked. The CDR3 spans 15 residues. Germline CDR1 reads MNHEY; CDR2 reads SVGAGI. The CDR3 loop is CASSYFRGLDNEQFF.

The chain combines TRBV29-1 with TRBJ2-5; the TCRdb D gene call, TRBD2, has no DNA to confirm it. The CDR3 extends over 12 amino acids. The V gene's germline CDR1 is SQVTM and CDR2 ANQGSEA. This chain's CDR3 is CSGEGSRGDQYF.

This chain joins TRBV25-1 and TRBJ2-2; lacking DNA, the TRBD2 call made by TCRdb goes unchecked. The germline V gene encodes CDR1 MGHDK and CDR2 SYGVNS. This CDR3 contains 13 residues. CDR3 protein: CASTQGLTGELFF.